This T cell receptor (beta chain) stems from a study of blood T cell repertoires in COVID-19. About the study: Material from acute and convalescent COVID-19 was sourced from the United States, Italy and Spain.

In the authors' methods: By means of reference gene primer amplification, nucleated cell counts were estimated. Libraries were prepared by immunoSEQ multiplex PCR; TCRdb keeps only in-frame clonotypes and omits some of them. V and J calls and clone size are copied from that table; D and trimming were computed from the DNA. Seen here are around 120,000 clones, roughly 90% observed once, and the top ten hold about 4.6%. Trimming cost V 6 bases and J 8 bases, with 16 bases left between them. This CDR3 contains 13 residues. The chain has TRBV12-3 or TRBV12-4 and TRBJ1-2, with D unclear. The specimen was peripheral blood. The receptor was isolated from a man in his sixties with COVID-19, enrolled during active disease. The chain's CDR3 is CASSRGSISGYTF. CDR3 bases: TGTGCCAGCAGCCGCGGTTCCATCTCGGGCTACACCTTC.